Listed here is a single T cell receptor (beta chain). Its matching antigen is unknown. The CDR3 regions of TCR beta were amplified from RNA transcripts. The HTBI primer set was used in a first-round RT-PCR of the TCR CDR3. From the multiplex PCR reads, TCRdb called clonotypes with MiXCR, one entry per CDR3 protein. The sample has 220,000 or so distinct CDR3 sequences; 15% to 20% are singletons. This entry belongs to a study of T cells in Graves' hyperthyroidism and ophthalmopathy. Study outcomes and limitations: The majority of expanded thyroid clonotypes above 0.001 also appeared in blood.

In germline, CDR1 is SGDLS, CDR2 YYNGEE. V gave up 0 bases and J gave up 10 bases; unmatched junction bases: 14. The CDR3 consists of 17 residues. The source is a woman aged 18-29 years with Graves' ophthalmopathy. V gene TRBV9 combines with J gene TRBJ2-1; TRBD2 matches 9 bases. Sequencing input: blood. In DNA, the CDR3 is TGTGCCAGCAGCGTAGGTCCCTCTAGCGGGAATATAGAAGAGCAGTTCTTC. This codes for CASSVGPSSGNIEEQFF.